This T cell receptor (beta chain) was recovered during a study of T-cell reconstitution after alpha-beta-depleted transplantation in children. The CDR3 runs 15 residues. The germline V and J ends were trimmed by 0 bases and 3 bases, with 12 bases remaining between them. In germline, CDR1 is DFQATT, CDR2 SNEGSKA (reference sequence). For TCRbeta, the library was prepared with unique molecular identifiers. A single record per CDR3 protein comes from TCRdb applying MiXCR to the PCR reads. The sample carries around 400,000 distinct CDR3 sequences, about a fifth recorded once. The genes are TRBV20-1 and TRBJ2-1, with TRBD1 as a possible D gene (6 bases). The TCR sequence derives from a human donor who donated a stem cell graft to a child with acute myeloid leukemia. This sample comprised PBMCs from the stem cell graft donor, obtained from the stem cell graft. CDR3 DNA sequence: TGCAGTGCTAGAGACGGCAGGGGCAGCTACAATGAGCAGTTCTTC. The encoded protein is CSARDGRGSYNEQFF.